This T cell receptor beta chain was recovered during a study of blood T cell repertoires in COVID-19. At the level of the study: COVID-19 samples collected from the United States, Italy and Spain covered acute and convalescent phases.

Clones were sequenced by immunoSEQ multiplex PCR, and TCRdb holds only the in-frame ones, with some missing. The data contain 140,000 to 150,000 clones, roughly 79% of them singletons. CDR1 is KGHDR, CDR2 SFDVKD, per germline. The CDR3 is 12 amino acids. Trimming removed 2 bases from V and 8 bases from J, with 6 bases in between. Concerning this clone: Distinct nucleotide sequences in the sample also encode this CDR3.

The receptor was derived from a human donor with acute or convalescent COVID-19. The donor label of this sample is uncertain. The V call is TRBV24-1, the J call TRBJ2-1; D possibly corresponds to TRBD2 (5 bases). Material: peripheral blood. CDR3 sequence (DNA): TGTGCCACCAGTGATTCGGGGTATGAGCAGTTCTTC. Translating gives CATSDSGYEQFF.